These 30 T cell receptor beta chains originate from one sample sequenced in a study of blood T cells in healthy people across ages. The second PCR ran about 6 to 11 cycles with a sample-barcoded 5' primer and J-beta primers. Each CDR3 protein gets one entry after TCRdb re-called the 5' RACE reads with MiXCR. The sample carries 1.5 million to 2 million distinct CDR3 sequences, about 32% recorded once. Sequencing input: blood. These receptors were taken from a young woman in good health.

This clonotype has more than one count but fewer than ten. This rearrangement joins TRBV4-2 to TRBJ1-1, with D possibly being TRBD1 (5 bases). This CDR3 is 16 amino acids long. V gave up 0 bases and J gave up 3 bases, with 14 bases separating them. Germline loops: CDR1 LGHNA, CDR2 YNFKEQ. The CDR3 DNA reads as TGTGCCAGCAGCCAAGAATGGGGCAGGGTCTACACTGAAGCTTTCTTT. Residues: CASSQEWGRVYTEAFF.

This clonotype was picked up a small number of times. The chain couples TRBV4-1 to TRBJ2-7, with 10 nucleotides matching TRBD2. Germline CDR1 MGHRA, CDR2 YSYEKL. Trimming cost V 3 bases and J 4 bases; bases outside gene matches: 9. The CDR3 runs 16 residues. The CDR3 coding sequence is TGCGCCAGCAGCCAGGGGCGGGCTAGCGGGAGATACGAGCAGTACTTC. Amino acids: CASSQGRASGRYEQYF.

This sequence joins TRBV27 and TRBJ2-5, with 11 bases identical to TRBD2. Germline assignment: CDR1 MNHEY and CDR2 SMNVEV (reference sequence). V lost 6 bases to trimming and J lost 3 bases; unmatched junction nucleotides: 12. The CDR3 covers 17 residues. CDR3 sequence: CASRNGVGGLAEETQYF. Written as DNA, the CDR3 is TGTGCCAGCAGAAATGGGGTGGGGGGACTAGCGGAAGAGACCCAGTACTTC.

V gene TRBV5-1 combines with J gene TRBJ2-4; 14 positions agree with TRBD2. Germline assignment: CDR1 SGHRS and CDR2 YFSETQ. V trimming: 0 bases; J trimming: 0 bases; junction bases outside the gene matches: 11. The CDR3 is 21 amino acids. CDR3 DNA: TGCGCCAGCAGCTTGGCGACTAGCGGGAGGGCCTCCTCTATAGCCAAAAACATTCAGTACTTC. This translates into CASSLATSGRASSIAKNIQYF.

This clonotype was picked up one time. The chain carries TRBV18 and TRBJ1-1; D is unresolved. The CDR3 runs to 14 residues. Trimming removed 0 bases from V and 4 bases from J, with 9 bases in between. Germline-derived CDR1 and CDR2 are KGHSH and LQKENI. This CDR3 reads CASSPPNRLTEAFF. In DNA form, the CDR3 reads TGTGCCAGCTCACCACCAAACCGGCTCACTGAAGCTTTCTTT.

The gene calls are TRBV28 and TRBJ1-5; 9 nucleotides agree with TRBD1. CDR1 is MDHEN, CDR2 SYDVKM, per germline. This CDR3 is 15 amino acids long. After removal of 5 bases from V and 7 bases from J, the junction contained 9 bases not matched to a gene. CDR3 sequence: CASSSGQGSLQPQHF. The CDR3 nucleotides are TGTGCCAGCAGTAGCGGACAGGGGAGTTTGCAGCCCCAGCATTTT.

CDR3 in amino acids: CASSIRRGSYEQYF. The CDR3 DNA is TGTGCCAGTAGTATCCGGAGGGGGTCCTACGAGCAGTACTTC. V is TRBV19 and J is TRBJ2-7; tentatively, D is TRBD1 or TRBD2 (6 bases each). The CDR3 extends over 14 amino acids. The germline CDR1 and CDR2 sequences are LNHDA and SQIVND (reference sequence). V was shortened by 3 bases and J by 1 base, with 10 bases between the two germline ends. The variable domain in full, with the rest retrieved from reference TRBV19 and TRBJ2-7, is DGGITQSPKYLFRKEGQNVTLSCEQNLNHDAMYWYRQDPGQGLRLIYYSQIVNDFQKGDIAEGYSVSREKKESFPLTVTSAQKNPTAFYLCASSIRRGSYEQYFGPGTRLTVT.

Only a few counts were recorded for this clonotype. The chain carries TRBV7-9 and TRBJ2-5; D might be TRBD1 or TRBD2, each matching 5 bases. The V end was cut by 4 bases, the J end by 7 bases, with 16 bases between. The CDR3 runs to 14 residues. The V gene's germline CDR1 is SEHNR and CDR2 FQNEAQ (reference sequence). This chain's CDR3 is CASSSSTARGTQYF. CDR3 bases: TGTGCCAGCAGCTCTTCGACAGCCCGGGGGACCCAGTACTTC. The variable domain in full, with the rest retrieved from reference TRBV7-9 and TRBJ2-5, is DTGVSQNPRHKITKRGQNVTFRCDPISEHNRLYWYRQTLGQGPEFLTYFQNEAQLEKSRLLSDRFSAERPKGSFSTLEIQRTEQGDSAMYLCASSSSTARGTQYFGPGTRLLVL.

The chain uses TRBV20-1 and TRBJ1-2; 11 bases align to TRBD1. The CDR3 length is 13 residues. Losses at the gene ends were 3 bases for V and 8 bases for J; bases not matched to a gene: 5. Germline CDR1 DFQATT, CDR2 SNEGSKA (reference sequence). The CDR3 loop is CSARDRGRGGYTF. The CDR3 nucleotides read TGCAGTGCTAGGGACAGGGGGCGCGGGGGCTACACCTTC.

This clonotype showed up just a few times. The genes are TRBV5-6 and TRBJ2-3; 10 bases are shared with TRBD2. The V gene end was trimmed by 0 bases and the J gene end by 5 bases; junction bases not matched to a gene: 6. CDR1 is SGHDT and CDR2 is YYEEEE in the germline V gene. The CDR3 consists of 16 residues. In nucleotides, the CDR3 is TGTGCCAGCAGCTTGGGTCTAGCGGGAGCTAGAGATACGCAGTATTTT. Residues: CASSLGLAGARDTQYF.

Only a few counts were recorded for this clonotype. The chain combines TRBV7-8 with TRBJ2-1; 7 nucleotides line up with TRBD2. This CDR3 contains 15 residues. Germline assignment: CDR1 SGHVS and CDR2 FQNEAQ. With 4 bases clipped from V and 5 bases from J, the junction kept 8 bases outside the gene matches. The CDR3 DNA reads as TGTGCCAGCAGCTGGGACTATATGGGGAACAATGAGCAGTTCTTC. This gives the protein CASSWDYMGNNEQFF.

This chain links TRBV20-1 with TRBJ2-7; 7 bases line up with TRBD1. CDR1 is DFQATT, CDR2 SNEGSKA, per germline (reference sequence). This CDR3 has 13 residues. Losses at the gene ends were 6 bases for V and 7 bases for J; bases not matched to a gene: 12. CDR3 loop: CSAPRDSTLEQYF. CDR3 bases: TGCAGTGCCCCCAGGGACAGCACCCTTGAGCAGTACTTC.

The chain recombines TRBV20-1 with TRBJ2-3, with D perhaps TRBD1 or TRBD2 (5 bases each). V lost 2 bases and J 1 base, leaving 19 bases between the germline ends. The germline V gene encodes CDR1 DFQATT and CDR2 SNEGSKA (reference sequence). CDR3 size: 17 residues. CDR3 nucleotides: TGCAGTGCTAGAAACCTAGAGGGGAAGCTAGGCACAGATACGCAGTATTTT. Amino acid sequence: CSARNLEGKLGTDTQYF.

As regards this clonotype: Sequence at one end of the junction differs from germline and may be a read error. This chain links TRBV2 with TRBJ2-7; weak D call: TRBD1 (6 bases). This CDR3 is built from 12 residues. Germline CDR1 is SNHLY and CDR2 is FYNNEI. In DNA form, the CDR3 reads TGTACCAGCAGGGGCGGTGACTACGAGCAGTACTTC. Its protein product is CTSRGGDYEQYF.

This rearrangement joins TRBV6-1 to TRBJ1-5, with TRBD1 matching over 8 bases. CDR3 length: 15 residues. J was trimmed by 7 bases and V by 3 bases; bases with no gene match: 8. Germline loops: CDR1 MNHNS, CDR2 SASEGT. In DNA form, the CDR3 reads TGTGCCAGCAGTGATCCACGACAGGGGCCCCAGCCCCAGCATTTT. Its protein is CASSDPRQGPQPQHF.

This chain joins TRBV27 and TRBJ1-5; D unresolved. This CDR3 spans 14 amino acids. The V and J ends lost 5 bases and 6 bases respectively, with 14 bases between them. Germline V gene sequence: CDR1 MNHEY, CDR2 SMNVEV (reference sequence). The CDR3 region has the DNA TGTGCCAGCAGTCCCGGGAGTACCGGTCAGCCCCAGCATTTT. Its translation: CASSPGSTGQPQHF.

The table lists this clonotype with a few counts. The gene calls are TRBV29-1 and TRBJ1-2; the D is unclear. V lost 1 base and J lost 3, with 15 bases in between. Germline V lookup: CDR1 SQVTM, CDR2 ANQGSEA. The length of the CDR3 is 15 residues. The CDR3 DNA is TGCAGCGTTGAAGCGGCTGAGAAGGTTCACTATGGCTACACCTTC. Translation gives CSVEAAEKVHYGYTF.

V usage is TRBV5-1 and J usage is TRBJ2-5; 10 bases line up with TRBD2. V shed 5 bases, J shed 0 bases, and the junction held 1 base outside the gene matches. Germline V gene data show CDR1 as SGHRS and CDR2 as YFSETQ. The length of the CDR3 is 14 residues. CDR3 loop: CASSGLADQETQYF. The CDR3 DNA is TGCGCCAGCAGTGGACTAGCGGACCAAGAGACCCAGTACTTC.

The chain employs TRBV27 and TRBJ1-4; a possible D gene is TRBD1 (6 bases). V gave up 5 bases and J gave up 4 bases, with 11 bases separating them. Germline assignment: CDR1 MNHEY and CDR2 SMNVEV (reference sequence). The length of the CDR3 is 14 residues. The CDR3 region has the DNA TGTGCCAGCAGTGCAGGGGTCCATAATGAAAAACTGTTTTTT. Its protein is CASSAGVHNEKLFF.

This rearrangement joins TRBV6-1 to TRBJ1-4; the D is unclear. V was clipped by 3 bases and J by 8 bases, with 10 bases between them. The CDR3 sequence is 13 residues long. In germline, CDR1 is MNHNS, CDR2 SASEGT. The CDR3 DNA reads TGTGCCAGCAGTGATATCATGGGGGAAAAACTGTTTTTT. It specifies CASSDIMGEKLFF.

This clonotype has more than one count but fewer than ten. This sequence joins TRBV4-1 and TRBJ2-5; D gene unclear. Looked up from germline, CDR1 is MGHRA and CDR2 is YSYEKL. Between the trimmed V and J ends, which lost 3 bases and 2 bases, there was a span of 10 bases. The CDR3 contains 14 residues. CDR3 sequence (DNA): TGCGCCAGCAGCCACAGATGGGGACAAGAGACCCAGTACTTC. Translated: CASSHRWGQETQYF.

This clonotype has a count of ten or more. This chain links TRBV29-1 with TRBJ1-2; D is unclear. CDR3 length: 15 residues. With 4 bases removed from V and 0 bases from J, the gap between germline ends came to 15 bases. Germline assignment: CDR1 SQVTM and CDR2 ANQGSEA. In nucleotides, the CDR3 is TGCAGCGTTGTTTTGCAGACCTACTCTAACTATGGCTACACCTTC. Translated: CSVVLQTYSNYGYTF.

The gene calls are TRBV14 and TRBJ2-3; D might be TRBD2 (5 bases). Germline V gene data show CDR1 as SGHDN and CDR2 as FVKESK. The V gene lost 1 base and the J gene lost 5 bases, with 10 bases spanning the gap. This CDR3 has 14 amino acids. The CDR3 DNA reads TGTGCCAGCAGCCAAGGCGGGCTGGGAGATACGCAGTATTTT. This sequence encodes CASSQGGLGDTQYF.

As DNA, the CDR3 is TGCAGTGCCATAACGGGCGTCGGCTACACCTTC. Translated, it gives CSAITGVGYTF. This chain links TRBV20-1 with TRBJ1-2; no clear D. V was cut by 6 bases and J by 8 bases, with 13 bases left in between. This CDR3 comprises 11 residues. The germline CDR1 and CDR2 sequences are DFQATT and SNEGSKA (reference sequence).

Details on this clonotype: A much larger clone sits a single nucleotide away, making a read error possible. The chain links TRBV7-3 to TRBJ1-1, with D maybe TRBD1 (5 bases). The CDR3 covers 13 residues. The V gene's germline CDR1 is SGHTA and CDR2 FQGTGA. This chain's CDR3 is CVSSLGLGTEAFF. CDR3 nucleotides: TGTGTCAGCAGCTTGGGGCTGGGCACTGAAGCTTTCTTT.

The chain employs TRBV20-1 and TRBJ2-7; 10 positions match TRBD2. The J segment lost 8 bases and the V segment lost 3 bases, leaving 7 bases of the junction unmatched. This CDR3 is built from 13 residues. Germline lookup yields CDR1 DFQATT and CDR2 SNEGSKA (reference sequence). The CDR3 loop reads CSARDLAGVKQYF. The CDR3 DNA follows: TGCAGTGCTAGGGATCTAGCGGGGGTAAAGCAGTACTTC.

V usage is TRBV20-1 and J usage is TRBJ2-3; 7 bases are shared with TRBD2. CDR3 length equals 15 residues. V lost 1 base, J lost 4 bases, and 8 bases stayed unmatched. In germline, CDR1 is DFQATT, CDR2 SNEGSKA (reference sequence). As DNA, the CDR3 is TGCAGTGCTAGAGTATGGGACTATCGCGCAGATACGCAGTATTTT. Translated, it gives CSARVWDYRADTQYF.

This clonotype was counted only a few times. V usage is TRBV14 and J usage is TRBJ1-1, with D unresolved. V gave up 2 bases and J gave up 8 bases, with 24 bases separating them. This CDR3 region has 17 residues. Germline V lookup: CDR1 SGHDN, CDR2 FVKESK. This chain's CDR3 is CASSQRAAALPFLEAFF. CDR3 DNA sequence: TGTGCCAGCAGCCAACGCGCCGCGGCGCTTCCCTTTCTGGAAGCTTTCTTT.

The rearrangement joins TRBV6-1 to TRBJ2-5; TRBD1 agrees at 7 bases. Germline-derived CDR1 and CDR2 are MNHNS and SASEGT. J lost 5 bases, V lost 1 base, and 13 bases had no gene match. The CDR3 consists of 17 residues. CDR3 DNA sequence: TGTGCCAGCAGTGAAGTTGGGACAGTGTGGGGGCAGGAGACCCAGTACTTC. This gives the protein CASSEVGTVWGQETQYF.

Only a few counts were recorded for this clonotype. The V call is TRBV4-1, the J call TRBJ2-7, with 7 bases lining up with TRBD1. The CDR3 covers 14 residues. With 4 bases clipped from V and 3 bases from J, the junction kept 6 bases outside the gene matches. Germline CDR1 reads MGHRA; CDR2 reads YSYEKL. The CDR3 loop is CASSRTGDVYEQYF. As DNA, the CDR3 is TGCGCCAGCAGCCGAACAGGGGATGTCTACGAGCAGTACTTC.